The sequence of this T cell receptor beta chain was determined in a study of blood T cell repertoires in COVID-19. Unmatched junction bases numbered 7, after V lost 4 bases and J lost 1 base. The CDR3 totals 16 residues. Germline CDR1 SGHAT, CDR2 FQNNGV. Assay: immunoSEQ multiplex PCR; the TCRdb copy retains only in-frame clones and omits some. The table has about 190,000 clones, approximately 86% seen once. Sample: peripheral blood. This sequence was found in a man aged 35 to 55 with active or convalescent COVID-19. The rearrangement joins TRBV11-2 to TRBJ1-3; 7 bases fit TRBD1. The DNA of the CDR3 is TGTGCCAGCAGCTCACTACAGGGGAGGTCTGGAAACACCATATATTTT. As protein: CASSSLQGRSGNTIYF.